This T cell receptor beta chain came from a study of type 1 regulatory T cells. Turning to the study itself: This in vitro CD4 product, T-allo10, is enriched for Tr1 cells and alloantigen-specific. Study-wide results and caveats: Compared with non-Tr1 cells, Tr1 cells showed a narrower TCR repertoire.

TCRdb reanalysed the reads using MiXCR and keeps one entry per CDR3 protein. The sample has 55,000 to 65,000 distinct CDR3 sequences; 62% are singletons. About this clonotype itself: Its antigen is unidentified.

Trimming pared 0 bases from V and 8 bases from J, leaving 12 bases between. Germline values: CDR1 SGDLS, CDR2 YYNGEE. This CDR3 region has 14 residues. This TCR came from a human donor in good health. The J gene is TRBJ1-5, the V gene TRBV9; D perhaps matches TRBD1 (5 bases). Sequenced: cultured non-Tr1 T cells, either the whole culture or a sorted T cell fraction (not recorded which). CDR3 in amino acids: CASSVAGGTEPQHF. In DNA form, the CDR3 reads TGTGCCAGCAGCGTAGCCGGGGGTACAGAGCCCCAGCATTTT.